The 28 T cell receptor beta chains in this list originate from one sample, sequenced in a study of cytomegalovirus exposure and HLA in healthy donors. The protocol was immunoSEQ multiplex PCR, while the TCRdb copy is restricted to in-frame clones and leaves out a portion. The repertoire holds over 200,000 clones, with approximately 86% as singletons. The sample was PBMCs. The receptor source for this set is a woman in her late teens or twenties in good health and CMV-seronegative.

A word on this clone: One junction end does not reproduce the germline sequence, and a read error may be involved. The J gene is TRBJ2-1, the V gene TRBV28, with D possibly being TRBD1 (6 bases). CDR1 and CDR2 (germline): MDHEN, SYDVKM. The CDR3 has 16 residues. The DNA for the CDR3 is TGTGCCAGCAGTTTAGCCTCAGGGACATCCTCCAATGAGCAGTTCTTC. Encoded protein: CASSLASGTSSNEQFF.

The chain recombines TRBV9 with TRBJ2-7; the D is unclear. V lost 3 bases and J lost 3, with 7 bases in between. CDR3 size: 12 residues. The germline V gene encodes CDR1 SGDLS and CDR2 YYNGEE. The CDR3 spells CASSAVGYEQYF. The CDR3 DNA reads as TGTGCCAGCAGCGCGGTCGGCTACGAGCAGTACTTC.

The rearrangement joins TRBV4-2 to TRBJ2-2; D is possibly TRBD1 (6 bases). Germline lookup yields CDR1 LGHNA and CDR2 YNFKEQ. V lost 3 bases to trimming and J lost 8 bases, with 16 bases between them. This CDR3 contains 15 residues. The CDR3 loop reads CASSQSTGLTGELFF. CDR3 bases: TGTGCCAGCAGCCAGTCAACAGGGTTAACTGGGGAGCTGTTTTTT.

The chain is built from TRBV5-1 and TRBJ1-1; D gene uncertain. The V end was cut by 2 bases, the J end by 4 bases, with 15 bases between. The CDR3 totals 15 residues. CDR1 is SGHRS and CDR2 is YFSETQ in the germline V gene. CDR3 in amino acids: CASSLGRRESTEAFF. In nucleotides, the CDR3 is TGCGCCAGCAGCTTAGGGCGGAGGGAGAGCACTGAAGCTTTCTTT.

The gene calls are TRBV7-9 and TRBJ2-1, with 13 bases that match TRBD2. V was clipped by 5 bases and J by 4 bases; unmatched bases: 5. The CDR3 runs to 16 residues. In germline, CDR1 is SEHNR, CDR2 FQNEAQ (reference sequence). The CDR3 nucleotides read TGTGCCAGCAGCCCCGGACTAGCGGGAGCGTACAATGAGCAGTTCTTC. Its translation is CASSPGLAGAYNEQFF. Filled out from reference TRBV7-9 and TRBJ2-1, the complete variable domain reads DTGVSQNPRHKITKRGQNVTFRCDPISEHNRLYWYRQTLGQGPEFLTYFQNEAQLEKSRLLSDRFSAERPKGSFSTLEIQRTEQGDSAMYLCASSPGLAGAYNEQFFGPGTRLTVL.

The chain combines TRBV14 with TRBJ2-1; weak D call: TRBD2 (5 bases). Germline V gene sequence: CDR1 SGHDN, CDR2 FVKESK. The CDR3 runs 14 residues. The V gene lost 0 bases and the J gene lost 15 bases, with 18 bases spanning the gap. The CDR3 loop reads CASSQDLGFGMLFF. Here the CDR3 DNA reads TGTGCCAGCAGCCAAGATCTGGGCTTCGGGATGTTGTTCTTC.

CDR3 DNA: TGCGCCAGCAGCCAATGGGACAGGGCGGGGGAGACCCAGTACTTC. Its translation: CASSQWDRAGETQYF. The chain is built from TRBV4-3 and TRBJ2-5; the match to TRBD1 covers 9 bases. After removal of 2 bases from V and 5 bases from J, the junction contained 6 bases not matched to a gene. CDR3 length: 15 amino acids. From germline, CDR1 is LGHNA and CDR2 YSLEER.

This clone is a singleton in its sample. The CDR3 DNA follows: TGTGCCAGCATTGCCTACGGTGGTGAGCAGTTCTTC. This translates into CASIAYGGEQFF. J is TRBJ2-1 and V is TRBV27; D is uncertain. The germline CDR1 and CDR2 sequences are MNHEY and SMNVEV (reference sequence). This CDR3 contains 12 residues. Trimming pared 7 bases from V and 9 bases from J, leaving 13 bases between.

The chain combines TRBV14 with TRBJ2-1, with a tentative D call TRBD2 (6 bases). The V end lost 7 bases, the J end lost 6 bases, and 16 bases lay between the germline ends. The CDR3 covers 14 residues. Germline V lookup: CDR1 SGHDN, CDR2 FVKESK. CDR3 in amino acids: CASTRLVGSNEQFF. In nucleotides, the CDR3 is TGTGCCAGCACTCGACTAGTGGGGAGCAATGAGCAGTTCTTC.

The chain joins TRBV5-6 to TRBJ1-3; D call uncertain. Germline assignment: CDR1 SGHDT and CDR2 YYEEEE. The CDR3 has 13 amino acids. V lost 3 bases, J lost 1 base, and 5 bases lay in between. The CDR3 reads CASSWRSGNTIYF. The CDR3 DNA sequence: TGTGCCAGCAGCTGGCGGTCTGGAAACACCATATATTTT.

The chain combines TRBV4-2 with TRBJ1-5, with D perhaps matching TRBD1 (5 bases). Germline CDR1 LGHNA, CDR2 YNFKEQ. The CDR3 is made up of 16 amino acids. V was pared by 0 bases and J by 4 bases, with 13 bases between. DNA of the CDR3: TGTGCCAGCAGCCAAGAACCAGGCAGGGCAAATCAGCCCCAGCATTTT. Amino acid sequence: CASSQEPGRANQPQHF.

The chain has TRBV4-3 and TRBJ1-1; TRBD1 is a possible D gene (5 bases). Between the trimmed V and J ends, which lost 2 bases and 4 bases, there was a span of 11 bases. This CDR3 region has 14 residues. The germline CDR1 and CDR2 sequences are LGHNA and YSLEER. CDR3 protein: CASSQTGFITEAFF. The CDR3, as DNA: TGCGCCAGCAGCCAAACAGGATTTATCACTGAAGCTTTCTTT.

The chain is built from TRBV27 and TRBJ1-5; possibly TRBD1 for D (6 bases). Germline assignment: CDR1 MNHEY and CDR2 SMNVEV (reference sequence). There are 14 residues in the CDR3. V gave up 8 bases and J gave up 3 bases, with 14 bases separating them. The CDR3 nucleotides are TGTGCCAGCGGCTCTACAGGGATCAATCAGCCCCAGCATTTT. Translating gives CASGSTGINQPQHF.

The chain employs TRBV28 and TRBJ2-2, with 10 bases that match TRBD1. The CDR3 extends over 17 amino acids. V lost 1 base to trimming and J lost 1 base; unmatched junction nucleotides: 3. Germline CDR1 reads MDHEN; CDR2 reads SYDVKM. Here the CDR3 reads CASSLLWTGGNTGELFF. As DNA, the CDR3 is TGTGCCAGCAGTTTATTGTGGACAGGGGGGAACACCGGGGAGCTGTTTTTT.

Written as DNA, the CDR3 is TGTGCCAGCAGCTTAGACGGACAGTTCTACGAGCAGTACTTC. Translating it yields CASSLDGQFYEQYF. This chain connects TRBV7-9 to TRBJ2-7, with D maybe TRBD1 (6 bases). Germline values: CDR1 SEHNR, CDR2 FQNEAQ (reference sequence). Trimming cost V 1 base and J 3 bases, with 10 bases left between them. The CDR3 has 14 amino acids.

This chain links TRBV30 with TRBJ1-2; 8 bases fit TRBD1. Germline lookup yields CDR1 GTSNPN and CDR2 SVGIG (reference sequence). The J segment lost 8 bases and the V segment lost 2 bases, leaving 10 bases of the junction unmatched. This CDR3 is built from 14 residues. CDR3 region: CAWSRQGLLEGYTF. CDR3 coding DNA: TGTGCCTGGAGTAGACAGGGGCTCCTCGAGGGCTACACCTTC.

The chain joins TRBV29-1 to TRBJ1-4; D is undetermined. Germline V gives CDR1 SQVTM, CDR2 ANQGSEA. V lost 7 bases and J 5 bases, leaving 8 bases between the germline ends. The CDR3 covers 11 residues. This chain's CDR3 is CSAHENEKLFF. As DNA, the CDR3 is TGCAGCGCACATGAAAATGAAAAACTGTTTTTT.

J is TRBJ1-2 and V is TRBV27; 7 positions agree with TRBD1. Germline V gene data show CDR1 as MNHEY and CDR2 as SMNVEV (reference sequence). After removal of 6 bases from V and 4 bases from J, the junction contained 8 bases not matched to a gene. CDR3 size: 14 residues. This CDR3 is CASSRDRDSYGYTF. CDR3 nucleotides: TGTGCCAGCAGCCGGGACAGAGACTCCTATGGCTACACCTTC.

This chain links TRBV5-5 with TRBJ2-1; D not certain. CDR1 and CDR2 (germline): SGHKS, YYEKEE (reference sequence). Trimming removed 7 bases at V and 2 bases at J, with 7 bases between. This CDR3 has 12 amino acids. The CDR3 nucleotides are TGTGCCAGCTCCAGGCCCTACAATGAGCAGTTCTTC. It specifies CASSRPYNEQFF.

The CDR3 sequence: CASSREKFNEQFF. The CDR3 region has the DNA TGTGCCAGCAGCCGGGAGAAATTCAATGAGCAGTTCTTC. The J gene is TRBJ2-1, the V gene TRBV4-2, with D perhaps matching TRBD2 (5 bases). This CDR3 has 13 residues. Trimming pared 4 bases from V and 6 bases from J, leaving 10 bases between. Germline-derived CDR1 and CDR2 are LGHNA and YNFKEQ.

CDR3 in DNA: TGTGCCAGCAGCACCACAGGGGGTACGAACTATGGCTACACCTTC. Translated: CASSTTGGTNYGYTF. The chain joins TRBV5-4 to TRBJ1-2; 8 nucleotides align to TRBD1. V shed 4 bases, J shed 2 bases, and the junction held 7 bases outside the gene matches. CDR1 is SGHNT and CDR2 is YYREEE in the germline V gene (reference sequence). The CDR3 covers 15 residues.

The chain recombines TRBV5-1 with TRBJ1-2, with 7 positions matching TRBD1. The CDR3 sequence is 18 residues long. V trimming: 1 base; J trimming: 6 bases; junction bases outside the gene matches: 18. In germline, CDR1 is SGHRS, CDR2 YFSETQ. The chain's CDR3 is CASSLKGSKGAWEDGYTF. The CDR3 region has the DNA TGCGCCAGCAGCTTGAAAGGGAGCAAGGGGGCTTGGGAGGATGGCTACACCTTC. Drawing the rest from reference TRBV5-1 and TRBJ1-2, the complete variable domain is KAGVTQTPRYLIKTRGQQVTLSCSPISGHRSVSWYQQTPGQGLQFLFEYFSETQRNKGNFPGRFSGRQFSNSRSEMNVSTLELGDSALYLCASSLKGSKGAWEDGYTFGSGTRLTVV.

This clone was picked up one time. The rearrangement links TRBV28 to TRBJ2-7; 9 positions agree with TRBD1. Unmatched junction bases numbered 8, after V lost 7 bases and J lost 7 bases. Germline V lookup: CDR1 MDHEN, CDR2 SYDVKM. The CDR3 runs to 13 residues. The CDR3 nucleotides are TGTGCCAGCACCCCCAGACAGGGGGGGGAGCAGTACTTC. This codes for CASTPRQGGEQYF.

For this clone: Other DNA sequences in the same sample also yield this CDR3. The chain combines TRBV6-5 with TRBJ1-2; D is undetermined. V lost 7 bases to trimming and J lost 5 bases, with 8 bases between them. Germline-derived CDR1 and CDR2 are MNHEY and SVGAGI. This CDR3 is built from 11 residues. The CDR3 DNA reads as TGTGCCAGCACCCCCGGTTATGGCTACACCTTC. The encoded protein is CASTPGYGYTF.

This chain joins TRBV6-1 and TRBJ2-2, with 10 positions matching TRBD2. This CDR3 has 15 amino acids. With V trimmed by 3 bases and J by 5 bases, 3 bases remained unmatched. The germline CDR1 and CDR2 sequences are MNHNS and SASEGT. The CDR3 here is CASSELAGETGELFF. In DNA, the CDR3 is TGTGCCAGCAGTGAGCTAGCGGGAGAGACCGGGGAGCTGTTTTTT.

The V and J genes are TRBV29-1 and TRBJ2-7, with TRBD1 matching 7 bases. This CDR3 has 13 amino acids. J was trimmed by 3 bases and V by 6 bases; bases with no gene match: 8. Germline assignment: CDR1 SQVTM and CDR2 ANQGSEA. CDR3 coding DNA: TGCAGCGTCCTAACCCGGGACAGCTACGAGCAGTACTTC. Translation: CSVLTRDSYEQYF.

The chain carries TRBV25-1 and TRBJ2-7; D gene ambiguous. Trimming took off 0 bases at V and 3 bases at J, with 6 bases between the two ends. The CDR3 has 13 residues. Germline V gene sequence: CDR1 MGHDK, CDR2 SYGVNS. Written as DNA, the CDR3 is TGTGCCAGCAGTGAATATAACAGCTACGAGCAGTACTTC. Its protein is CASSEYNSYEQYF.

The V gene is TRBV19, the J gene TRBJ1-5, with 8 bases lining up with TRBD1. The J segment lost 3 bases and the V segment lost 3 bases, leaving 7 bases of the junction unmatched. Per the germline V gene, CDR1 is LNHDA and CDR2 is SQIVND (reference sequence). The CDR3 is made up of 16 amino acids. The CDR3 nucleotides read TGTGCCAGTAGTATGAGAGACAGGGGTTACAATCAGCCCCAGCATTTT. Its protein product is CASSMRDRGYNQPQHF.